Sample share makes the clone carrying this TCR beta chain medium-sized (0.01 to 0.1%). This entry is derived from a study of sequential checkpoint blockade in melanoma. Study-level information: Each arm's sequence ended with maintenance nivolumab.

Described treatment: randomized to nivolumab then ipilimumab (arm A) or the reverse (arm B). PBMC sorting kept live CD3+CD8+ cells without CD19 or CD56. Germline CDR1 SGHDN, CDR2 FVKESK. V trimming: 2 bases; J trimming: 10 bases; junction bases outside the gene matches: 3. This CDR3 contains 13 residues. TCRdb keeps only in-frame clones here, not all; method: immunoSEQ multiplex PCR. The sample shows about 15,000 clones, 65% to 80% of them seen only once. This TCR was recovered from a human donor with melanoma. The sequencing used CD8+ T cells sorted from blood (inferred from file names), collected from a patient given nivolumab and ipilimumab in sequence. The chain is built from TRBV14 and TRBJ2-4, with 9 bases lining up with TRBD2. The CDR3 bases are TGTGCCAGCAGCCAATCCGCGGGGGGGATTCAGTACTTC. Residues: CASSQSAGGIQYF.